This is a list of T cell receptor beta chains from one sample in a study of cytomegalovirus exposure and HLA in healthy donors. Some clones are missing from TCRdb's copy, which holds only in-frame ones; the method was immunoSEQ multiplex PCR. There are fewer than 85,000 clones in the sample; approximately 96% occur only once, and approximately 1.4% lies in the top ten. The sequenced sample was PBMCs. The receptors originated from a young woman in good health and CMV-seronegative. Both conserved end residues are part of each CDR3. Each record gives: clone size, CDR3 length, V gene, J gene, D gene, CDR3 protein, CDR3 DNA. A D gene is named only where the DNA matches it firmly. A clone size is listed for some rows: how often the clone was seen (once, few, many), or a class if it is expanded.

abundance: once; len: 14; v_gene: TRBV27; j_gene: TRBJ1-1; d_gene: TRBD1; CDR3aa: CASRRGLVDTEAFF; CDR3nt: TGTGCCAGCAGGAGGGGGCTGGTGGACACTGAAGCTTTCTTT
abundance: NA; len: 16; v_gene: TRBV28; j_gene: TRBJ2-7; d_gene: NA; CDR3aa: CASSSPAAGGIYEQYF; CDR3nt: TGTGCCAGCAGTTCCCCCGCGGCTGGGGGGATATACGAGCAGTACTTC
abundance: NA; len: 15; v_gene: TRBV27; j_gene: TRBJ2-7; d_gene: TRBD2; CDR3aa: CASRPSSGYSYEQYF; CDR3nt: TGTGCCAGCAGACCATCTAGCGGTTACTCCTACGAGCAGTACTTC
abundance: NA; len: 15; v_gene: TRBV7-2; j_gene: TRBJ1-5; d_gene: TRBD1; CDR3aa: CASSARTGEGQPQHF; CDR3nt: TGTGCCAGCAGCGCACGGACAGGGGAAGGTCAGCCCCAGCATTTT
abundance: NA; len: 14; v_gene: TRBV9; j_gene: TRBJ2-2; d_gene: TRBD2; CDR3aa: CASRVAGSTGELFF; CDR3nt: TGTGCCAGCAGGGTAGCGGGATCCACCGGGGAGCTGTTTTTT
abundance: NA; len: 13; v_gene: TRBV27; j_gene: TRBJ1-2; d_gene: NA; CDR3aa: CASSLGGLYGYTF; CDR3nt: TGTGCCAGCAGTTTGGGGGGTCTCTATGGCTACACCTTC
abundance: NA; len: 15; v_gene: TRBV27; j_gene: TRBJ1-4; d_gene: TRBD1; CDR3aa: CASSMTGTGARKLFF; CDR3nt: TGTGCCAGCAGTATGACCGGGACAGGGGCCCGTAAACTGTTTTTT
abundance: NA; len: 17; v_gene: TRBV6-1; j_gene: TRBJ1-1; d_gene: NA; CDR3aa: CASSESPPDRPNTEAFF; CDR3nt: TGTGCCAGCAGTGAGTCCCCCCCCGACAGGCCAAACACTGAAGCTTTCTTT
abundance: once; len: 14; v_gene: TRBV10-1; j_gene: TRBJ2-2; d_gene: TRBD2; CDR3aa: CASSKGGSTGELFF; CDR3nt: TGCGCCAGCAGTAAAGGCGGGAGCACCGGGGAGCTGTTTTTT
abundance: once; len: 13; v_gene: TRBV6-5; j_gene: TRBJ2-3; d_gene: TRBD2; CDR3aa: CASLAESTDTQYF; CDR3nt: TGTGCCAGTCTAGCGGAAAGCACAGATACGCAGTATTTT
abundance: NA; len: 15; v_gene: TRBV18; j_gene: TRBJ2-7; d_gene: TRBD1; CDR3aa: CASSPGQGIAYEQYF; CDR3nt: TGTGCCAGCTCACCGGGACAGGGGATTGCCTACGAGCAGTACTTC
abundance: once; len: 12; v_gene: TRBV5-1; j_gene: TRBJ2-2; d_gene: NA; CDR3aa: CASGTNTGELFF; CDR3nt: TGCGCCAGCGGTACTAACACCGGGGAGCTGTTTTTT
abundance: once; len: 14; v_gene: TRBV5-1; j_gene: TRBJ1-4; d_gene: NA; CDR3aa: CASSQGPTNEKLFF; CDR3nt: TGCGCCAGCAGTCAGGGGCCAACTAATGAAAAACTGTTTTTT
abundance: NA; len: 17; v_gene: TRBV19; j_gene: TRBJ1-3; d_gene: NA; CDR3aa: CASIGRRTETNRNTIYF; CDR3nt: TGTGCCAGTATCGGCCGGCGGACAGAAACTAACCGAAACACCATATATTTT
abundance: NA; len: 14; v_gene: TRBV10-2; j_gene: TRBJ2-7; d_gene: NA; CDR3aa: CASRDRQASYEQYF; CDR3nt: TGCGCCAGCAGAGATAGACAGGCTTCCTACGAGCAGTACTTC
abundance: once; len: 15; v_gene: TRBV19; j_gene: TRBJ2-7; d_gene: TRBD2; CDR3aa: CASNREGGLPYEQYF; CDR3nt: TGTGCCAGTAATCGGGAGGGCGGGCTCCCATACGAGCAGTACTTC
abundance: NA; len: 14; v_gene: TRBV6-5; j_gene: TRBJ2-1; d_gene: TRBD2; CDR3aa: CASSRSGEYNEQFF; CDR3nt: TGTGCCAGCTCTAGGAGCGGGGAATACAATGAGCAGTTCTTC
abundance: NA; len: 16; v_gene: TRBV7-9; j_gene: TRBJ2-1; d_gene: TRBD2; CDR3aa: CASSLSSGSFWNEQFF; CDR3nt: TGTGCCAGCAGCTTATCTAGCGGGAGTTTTTGGAATGAGCAGTTCTTC
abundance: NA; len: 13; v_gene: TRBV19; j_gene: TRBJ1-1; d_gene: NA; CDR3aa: CASRAGGTVEAFF; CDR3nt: TGTGCCAGTAGGGCCGGAGGGACCGTTGAAGCTTTCTTT
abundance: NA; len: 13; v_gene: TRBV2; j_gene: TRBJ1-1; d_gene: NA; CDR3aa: CASIQSLNTEAFF; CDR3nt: TGTGCCAGCATACAGAGTTTGAACACTGAAGCTTTCTTT